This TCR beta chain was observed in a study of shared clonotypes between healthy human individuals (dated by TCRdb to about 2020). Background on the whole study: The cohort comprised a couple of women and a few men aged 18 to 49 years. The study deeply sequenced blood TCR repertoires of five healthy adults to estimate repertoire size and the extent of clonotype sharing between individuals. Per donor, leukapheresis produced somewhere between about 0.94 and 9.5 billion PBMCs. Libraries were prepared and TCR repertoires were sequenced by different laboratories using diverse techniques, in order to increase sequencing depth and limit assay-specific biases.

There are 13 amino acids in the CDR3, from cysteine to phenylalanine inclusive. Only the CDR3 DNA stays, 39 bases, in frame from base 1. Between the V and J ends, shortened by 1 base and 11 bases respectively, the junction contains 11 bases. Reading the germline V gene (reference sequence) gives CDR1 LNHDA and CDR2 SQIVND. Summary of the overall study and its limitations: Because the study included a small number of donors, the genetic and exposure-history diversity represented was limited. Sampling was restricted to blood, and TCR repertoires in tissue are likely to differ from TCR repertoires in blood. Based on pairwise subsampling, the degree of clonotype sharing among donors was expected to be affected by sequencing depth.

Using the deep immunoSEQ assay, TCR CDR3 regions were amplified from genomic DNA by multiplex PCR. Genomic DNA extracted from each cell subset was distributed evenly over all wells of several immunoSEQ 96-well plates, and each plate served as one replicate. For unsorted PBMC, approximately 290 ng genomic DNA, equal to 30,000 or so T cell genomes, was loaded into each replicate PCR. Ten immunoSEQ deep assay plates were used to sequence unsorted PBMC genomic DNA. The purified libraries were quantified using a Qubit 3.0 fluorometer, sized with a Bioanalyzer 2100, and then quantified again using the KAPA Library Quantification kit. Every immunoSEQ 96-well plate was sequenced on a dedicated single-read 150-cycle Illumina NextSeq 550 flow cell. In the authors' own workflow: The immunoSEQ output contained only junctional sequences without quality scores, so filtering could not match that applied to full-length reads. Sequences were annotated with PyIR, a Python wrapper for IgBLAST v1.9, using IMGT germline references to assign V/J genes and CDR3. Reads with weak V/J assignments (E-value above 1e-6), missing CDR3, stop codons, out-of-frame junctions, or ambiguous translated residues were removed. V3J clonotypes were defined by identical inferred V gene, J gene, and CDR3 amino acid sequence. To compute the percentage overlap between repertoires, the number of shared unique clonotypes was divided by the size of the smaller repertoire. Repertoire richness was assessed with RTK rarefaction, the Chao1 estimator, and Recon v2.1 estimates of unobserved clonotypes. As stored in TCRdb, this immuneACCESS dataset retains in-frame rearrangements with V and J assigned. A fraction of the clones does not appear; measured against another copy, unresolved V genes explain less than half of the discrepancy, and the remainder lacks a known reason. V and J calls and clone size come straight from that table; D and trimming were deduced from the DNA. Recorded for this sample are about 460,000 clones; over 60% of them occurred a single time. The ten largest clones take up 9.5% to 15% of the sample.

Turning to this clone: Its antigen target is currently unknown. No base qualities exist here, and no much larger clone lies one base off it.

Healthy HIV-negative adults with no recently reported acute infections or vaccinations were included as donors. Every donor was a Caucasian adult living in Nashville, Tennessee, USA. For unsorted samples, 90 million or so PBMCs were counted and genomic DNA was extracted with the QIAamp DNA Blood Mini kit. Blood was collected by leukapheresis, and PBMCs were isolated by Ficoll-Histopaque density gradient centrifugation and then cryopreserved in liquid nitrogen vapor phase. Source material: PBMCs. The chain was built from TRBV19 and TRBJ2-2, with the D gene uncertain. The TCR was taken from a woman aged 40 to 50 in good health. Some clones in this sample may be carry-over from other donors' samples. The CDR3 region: CASSIALDSELFF. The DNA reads TGTGCCAGTAGTATAGCCCTAGACTCTGAGCTGTTTTTT.